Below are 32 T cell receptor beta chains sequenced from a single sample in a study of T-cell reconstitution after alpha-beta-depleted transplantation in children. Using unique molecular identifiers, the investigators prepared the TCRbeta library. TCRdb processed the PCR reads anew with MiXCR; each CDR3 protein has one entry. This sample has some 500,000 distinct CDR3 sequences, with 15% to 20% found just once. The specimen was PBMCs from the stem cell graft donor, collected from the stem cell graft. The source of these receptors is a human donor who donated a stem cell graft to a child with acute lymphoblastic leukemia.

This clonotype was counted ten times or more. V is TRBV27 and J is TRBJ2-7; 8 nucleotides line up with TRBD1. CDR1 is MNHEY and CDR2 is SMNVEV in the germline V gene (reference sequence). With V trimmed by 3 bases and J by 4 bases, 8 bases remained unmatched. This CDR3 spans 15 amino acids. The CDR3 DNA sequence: TGTGCCAGCAGTTTGGCCGGGACAGGTACTTACGAGCAGTACTTC. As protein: CASSLAGTGTYEQYF.

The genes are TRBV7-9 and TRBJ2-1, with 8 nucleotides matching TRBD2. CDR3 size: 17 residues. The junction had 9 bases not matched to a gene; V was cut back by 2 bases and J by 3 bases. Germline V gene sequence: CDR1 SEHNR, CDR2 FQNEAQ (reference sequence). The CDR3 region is CASSLYPGGPYYNEQFF. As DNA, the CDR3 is TGTGCCAGCAGCTTATATCCGGGAGGGCCCTACTACAATGAGCAGTTCTTC.

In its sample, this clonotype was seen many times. CDR3 region: CASSAIPLAGGTDTQYF. In DNA, the CDR3 is TGTGCCAGCAGCGCAATCCCACTAGCGGGAGGCACAGATACGCAGTATTTT. The chain couples TRBV9 to TRBJ2-3; TRBD2 agrees at 11 bases. This CDR3 has 17 residues. Trimming took 3 bases from V and 1 from J; bases not matched to a gene: 7. Per the germline V gene, CDR1 is SGDLS and CDR2 is YYNGEE.

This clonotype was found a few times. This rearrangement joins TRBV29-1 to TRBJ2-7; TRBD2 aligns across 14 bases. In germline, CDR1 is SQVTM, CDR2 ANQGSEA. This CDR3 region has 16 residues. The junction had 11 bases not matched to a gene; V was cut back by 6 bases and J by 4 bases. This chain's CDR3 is CSVEGLAGDTAYEQYF. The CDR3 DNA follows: TGCAGCGTCGAGGGACTAGCGGGAGATACGGCGTACGAGCAGTACTTC.

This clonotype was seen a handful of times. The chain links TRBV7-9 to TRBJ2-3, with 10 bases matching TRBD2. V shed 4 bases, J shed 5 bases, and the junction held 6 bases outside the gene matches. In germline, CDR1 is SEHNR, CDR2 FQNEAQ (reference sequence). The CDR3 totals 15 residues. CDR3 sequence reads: CASSSGLAAGDTQYF. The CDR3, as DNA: TGTGCCAGCAGCTCTGGACTAGCGGCTGGAGATACGCAGTATTTT. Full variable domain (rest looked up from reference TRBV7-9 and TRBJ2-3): DTGVSQNPRHKITKRGQNVTFRCDPISEHNRLYWYRQTLGQGPEFLTYFQNEAQLEKSRLLSDRFSAERPKGSFSTLEIQRTEQGDSAMYLCASSSGLAAGDTQYFGPGTRLTVL.

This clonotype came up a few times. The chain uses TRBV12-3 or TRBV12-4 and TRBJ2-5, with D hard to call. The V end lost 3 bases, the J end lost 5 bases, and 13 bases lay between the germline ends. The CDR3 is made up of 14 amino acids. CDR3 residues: CASSLALRPETQYF. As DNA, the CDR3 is TGTGCCAGCAGTTTGGCGCTGCGCCCTGAGACCCAGTACTTC.

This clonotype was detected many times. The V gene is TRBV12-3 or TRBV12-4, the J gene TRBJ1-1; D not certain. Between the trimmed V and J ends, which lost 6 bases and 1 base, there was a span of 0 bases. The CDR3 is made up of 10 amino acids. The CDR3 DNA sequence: TGTGCCAGCAGGAACACTGAAGCTTTCTTT. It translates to CASRNTEAFF.

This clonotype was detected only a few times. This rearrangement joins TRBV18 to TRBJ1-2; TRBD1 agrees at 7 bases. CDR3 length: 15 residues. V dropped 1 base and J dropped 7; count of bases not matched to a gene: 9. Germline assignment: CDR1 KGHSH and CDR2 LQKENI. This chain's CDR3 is CASSPQDRVMSGYTF. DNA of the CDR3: TGTGCCAGCTCACCACAAGACAGGGTTATGAGTGGCTACACCTTC.

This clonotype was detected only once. CDR3 protein: CASRMIGGGYEQYF. As DNA, the CDR3 is TGTGCCAGCAGAATGATAGGGGGGGGCTACGAGCAGTACTTC. V gene TRBV12-3 or TRBV12-4 combines with J gene TRBJ2-7; tentative D call: TRBD2 (7 bases). The CDR3 loop spans 14 amino acids. The V end lost 6 bases, the J end lost 3 bases, and 15 bases lay between the germline ends.

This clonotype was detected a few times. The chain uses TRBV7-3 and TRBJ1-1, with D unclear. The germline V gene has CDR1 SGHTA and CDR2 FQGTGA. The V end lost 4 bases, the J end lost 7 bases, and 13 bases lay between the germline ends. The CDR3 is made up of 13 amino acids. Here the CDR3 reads CASSSVGWREAFF. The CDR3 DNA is TGTGCCAGCAGCTCGGTGGGGTGGCGTGAAGCTTTCTTT.

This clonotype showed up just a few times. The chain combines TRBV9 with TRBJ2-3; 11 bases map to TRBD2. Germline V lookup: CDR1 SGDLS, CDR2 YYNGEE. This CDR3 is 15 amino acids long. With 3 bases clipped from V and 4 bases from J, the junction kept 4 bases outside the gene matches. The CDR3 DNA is TGTGCCAGCAGCGGTAGCGGGAGGGCTGCAGATACGCAGTATTTT. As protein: CASSGSGRAADTQYF.

The CDR3 DNA reads as TGTGCCAGCGGCCGGGAGGGGGACCAGCACATACCGTATACGCAGTATTTT. This gives the protein CASGREGDQHIPYTQYF. This chain links TRBV2 with TRBJ2-3; 8 bases align to TRBD2. Per germline, CDR1 SNHLY and CDR2 FYNNEI. Trimming took 8 bases from V and 7 from J; bases not matched to a gene: 20. The CDR3 is 17 amino acids.

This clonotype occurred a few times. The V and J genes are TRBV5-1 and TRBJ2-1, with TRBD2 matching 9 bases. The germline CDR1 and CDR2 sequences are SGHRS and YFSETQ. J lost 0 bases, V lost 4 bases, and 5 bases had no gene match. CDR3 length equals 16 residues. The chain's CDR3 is CASSDRSGSSYNEQFF. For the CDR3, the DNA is TGCGCCAGCAGCGATCGTAGCGGGAGCTCCTACAATGAGCAGTTCTTC. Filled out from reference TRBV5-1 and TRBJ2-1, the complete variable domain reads KAGVTQTPRYLIKTRGQQVTLSCSPISGHRSVSWYQQTPGQGLQFLFEYFSETQRNKGNFPGRFSGRQFSNSRSEMNVSTLELGDSALYLCASSDRSGSSYNEQFFGPGTRLTVL.

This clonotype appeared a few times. CDR3 loop: CASSQDQGRLAGGPADTQYF. The DNA for the CDR3 is TGCGCCAGCAGCCAAGATCAGGGCCGACTAGCGGGAGGGCCCGCAGATACGCAGTATTTT. The rearrangement uses TRBV4-1 and TRBJ2-3; 14 nucleotides agree with TRBD2. This CDR3 region has 20 residues. From germline, CDR1 is MGHRA and CDR2 YSYEKL. V trimming: 0 bases; J trimming: 4 bases; junction bases outside the gene matches: 12.

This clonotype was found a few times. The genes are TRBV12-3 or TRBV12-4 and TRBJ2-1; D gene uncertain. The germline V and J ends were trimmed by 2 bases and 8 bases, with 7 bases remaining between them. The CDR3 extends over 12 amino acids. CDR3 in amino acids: CASSLQEDEQFF. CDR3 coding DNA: TGTGCCAGCAGTTTACAGGAAGATGAGCAGTTCTTC.

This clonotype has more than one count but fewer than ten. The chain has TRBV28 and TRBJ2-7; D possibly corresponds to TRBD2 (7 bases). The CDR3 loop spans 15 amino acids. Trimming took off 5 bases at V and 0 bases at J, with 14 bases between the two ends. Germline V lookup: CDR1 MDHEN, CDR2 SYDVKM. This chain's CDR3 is CASSLRGPLSYEQYF. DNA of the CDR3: TGTGCCAGCAGTCTGCGGGGGCCCCTCTCCTACGAGCAGTACTTC. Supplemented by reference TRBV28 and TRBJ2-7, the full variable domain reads DVKVTQSSRYLVKRTGEKVFLECVQDMDHENMFWYRQDPGLGLRLIYFSYDVKMKEKGDIPEGYSVSREKKERFSLILESASTNQTSMYLCASSLRGPLSYEQYFGPGTRLTVT.

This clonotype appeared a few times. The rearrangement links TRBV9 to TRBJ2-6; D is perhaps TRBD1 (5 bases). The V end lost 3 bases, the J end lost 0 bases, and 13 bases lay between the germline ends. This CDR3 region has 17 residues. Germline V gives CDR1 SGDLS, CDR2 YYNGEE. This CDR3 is CASSAPMTDSGANVLTF. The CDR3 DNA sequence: TGTGCCAGCAGCGCCCCAATGACAGACTCTGGGGCCAACGTCCTGACTTTC.

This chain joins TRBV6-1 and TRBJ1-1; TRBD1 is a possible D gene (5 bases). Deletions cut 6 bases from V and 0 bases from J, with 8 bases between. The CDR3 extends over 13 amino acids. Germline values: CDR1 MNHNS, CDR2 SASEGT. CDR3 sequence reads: CASRAGLNTEAFF. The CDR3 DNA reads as TGTGCCAGCAGAGCAGGGCTGAACACTGAAGCTTTCTTT.

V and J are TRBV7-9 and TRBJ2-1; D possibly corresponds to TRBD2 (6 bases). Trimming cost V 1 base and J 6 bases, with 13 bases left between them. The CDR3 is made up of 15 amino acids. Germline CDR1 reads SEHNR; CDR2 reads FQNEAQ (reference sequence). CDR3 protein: CASSLGPGGVNEQFF. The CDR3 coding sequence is TGTGCCAGCAGCTTAGGCCCTGGAGGGGTCAATGAGCAGTTCTTC.

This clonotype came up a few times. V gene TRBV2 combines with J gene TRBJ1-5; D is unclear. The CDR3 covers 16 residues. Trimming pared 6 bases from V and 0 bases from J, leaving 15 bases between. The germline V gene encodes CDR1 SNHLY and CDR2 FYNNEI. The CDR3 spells CASRGMRGSSNQPQHF. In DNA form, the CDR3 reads TGTGCCAGCAGGGGGATGCGGGGTTCTAGCAATCAGCCCCAGCATTTT.

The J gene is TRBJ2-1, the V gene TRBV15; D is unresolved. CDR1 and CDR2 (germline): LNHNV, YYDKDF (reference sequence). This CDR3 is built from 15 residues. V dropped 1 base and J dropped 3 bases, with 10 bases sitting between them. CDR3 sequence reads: CATSRAGLGYNEQFF. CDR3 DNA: TGTGCCACCAGCAGAGCGGGTCTTGGCTACAATGAGCAGTTCTTC.

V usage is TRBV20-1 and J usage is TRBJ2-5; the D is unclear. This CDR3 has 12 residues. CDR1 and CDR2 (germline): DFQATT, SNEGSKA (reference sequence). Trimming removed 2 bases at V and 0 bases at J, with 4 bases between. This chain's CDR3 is CSARPHQETQYF. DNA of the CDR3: TGCAGTGCTAGACCCCACCAAGAGACCCAGTACTTC.

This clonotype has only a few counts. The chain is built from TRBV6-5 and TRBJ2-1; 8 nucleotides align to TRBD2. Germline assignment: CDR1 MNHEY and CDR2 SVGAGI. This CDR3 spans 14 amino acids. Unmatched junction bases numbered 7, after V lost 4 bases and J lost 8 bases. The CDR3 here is CASSSGGPRDEQFF. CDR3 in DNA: TGTGCCAGCAGTTCGGGAGGGCCTCGGGATGAGCAGTTCTTC.

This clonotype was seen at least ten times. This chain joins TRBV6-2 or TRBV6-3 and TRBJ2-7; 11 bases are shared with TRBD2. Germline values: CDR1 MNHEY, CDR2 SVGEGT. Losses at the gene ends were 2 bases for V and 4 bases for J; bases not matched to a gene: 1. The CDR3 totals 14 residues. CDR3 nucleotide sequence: TGTGCCAGCAGTTACACTAGCGGGAGTTACGAGCAGTACTTC. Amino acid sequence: CASSYTSGSYEQYF.

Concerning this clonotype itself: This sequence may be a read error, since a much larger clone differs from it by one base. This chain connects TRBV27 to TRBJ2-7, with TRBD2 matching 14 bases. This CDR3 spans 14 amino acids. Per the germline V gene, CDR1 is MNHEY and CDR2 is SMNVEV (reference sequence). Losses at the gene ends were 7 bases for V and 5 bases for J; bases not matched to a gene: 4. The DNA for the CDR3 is TGTGCCAGCAACCCGGGACTAGCGGGAGACGAGCAGTACTTC. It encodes CASNPGLAGDEQYF.

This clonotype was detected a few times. The CDR3 bases are TGCGCCAGCAACCCGGGACAGGGGCCTTCGGGGACTGAAGCTTTCTTT. This codes for CASNPGQGPSGTEAFF. The V gene is TRBV4-1, the J gene TRBJ1-1; 10 nucleotides line up with TRBD1. The CDR3 is made up of 16 amino acids. Germline CDR1 reads MGHRA; CDR2 reads YSYEKL. The trim removed 7 bases at V and 5 bases at J, leaving 13 bases unmatched.

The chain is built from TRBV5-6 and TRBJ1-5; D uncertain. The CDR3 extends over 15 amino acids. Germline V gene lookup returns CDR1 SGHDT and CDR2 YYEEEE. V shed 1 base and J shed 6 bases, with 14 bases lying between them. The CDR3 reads CASSLKRQVGQPQHF. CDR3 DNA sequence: TGTGCCAGCAGCTTGAAGAGACAAGTAGGTCAGCCCCAGCATTTT.

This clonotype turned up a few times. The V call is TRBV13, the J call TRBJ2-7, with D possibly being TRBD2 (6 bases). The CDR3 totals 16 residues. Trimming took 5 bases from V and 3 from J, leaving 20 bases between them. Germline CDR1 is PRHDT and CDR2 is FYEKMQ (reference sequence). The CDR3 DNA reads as TGTGCCAGCAGCCCCCGAGGAGGGGCGGAATACTACGAGCAGTACTTC. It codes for CASSPRGGAEYYEQYF.

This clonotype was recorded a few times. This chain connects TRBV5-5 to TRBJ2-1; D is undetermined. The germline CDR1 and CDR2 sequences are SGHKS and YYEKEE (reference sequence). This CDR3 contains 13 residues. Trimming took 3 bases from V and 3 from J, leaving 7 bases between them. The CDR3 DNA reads TGTGCCAGCAGCTCCGACCTCTACAATGAGCAGTTCTTC. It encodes CASSSDLYNEQFF.

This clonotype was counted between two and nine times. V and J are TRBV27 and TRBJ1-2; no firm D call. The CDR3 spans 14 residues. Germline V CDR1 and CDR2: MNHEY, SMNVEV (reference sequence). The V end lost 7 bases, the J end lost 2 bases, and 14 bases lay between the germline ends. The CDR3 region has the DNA TGTGCCAGCAAACCCGTGGCAGGAAACTATGGCTACACCTTC. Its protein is CASKPVAGNYGYTF.

CDR3 DNA sequence: TGCGCCAGCAGCCAGCCCCCCCGGAGTACGAACACCGGGGAGCTGTTTTTT. Protein: CASSQPPRSTNTGELFF. The chain has TRBV4-1 and TRBJ2-2; no reliable D call. The V and J ends lost 3 bases and 0 bases respectively, with 14 bases between them. The germline CDR1 and CDR2 sequences are MGHRA and YSYEKL. This CDR3 has 17 amino acids.

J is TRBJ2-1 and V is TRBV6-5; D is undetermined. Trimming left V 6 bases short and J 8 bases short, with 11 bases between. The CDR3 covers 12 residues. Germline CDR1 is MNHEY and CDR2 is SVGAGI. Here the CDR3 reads CASSDARDEQFF. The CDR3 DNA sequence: TGTGCCAGCAGCGACGCTCGCGATGAGCAGTTCTTC.